This TCR beta chain was observed in a study of T cells in Graves' hyperthyroidism and ophthalmopathy. Amplified regions were TCR beta CDR3 sequences from RNA transcripts. First-round RT-PCR of the TCR CDR3 relied on the HTBI primer set. One entry per CDR3 protein, called by TCRdb with MiXCR from the multiplex PCR reads. Among roughly 400,000 distinct CDR3 sequences listed, 11% to 15% were seen once. CDR3 size: 17 residues. Trimming at V came to 7 bases and at J to 3 bases, leaving 15 bases not matched to a gene. Looked up from germline, CDR1 is MDHEN and CDR2 is SYDVKM. This clonotype was seen at least ten times.

Sequenced: blood. The chain joins TRBV28 to TRBJ1-1, with 9 bases matching TRBD1. This receptor was taken from a man in his fifties with Graves' ophthalmopathy. CDR3 loop: CASTKRPPGTGHTEAFF. DNA for the CDR3: TGTGCCAGCACCAAGAGACCCCCCGGGACAGGGCACACTGAAGCTTTCTTT.